This TCR beta chain was sequenced during a study of beta chain features in type 1 diabetes. Reverse transcription of all isolated RNA meant that expressed TCRB transcripts were sequenced. Profiled with immunoSEQ multiplex PCR; TCRdb holds only in-frame clones, not every one. The table has fewer than 250,000 clones, 14% seen once. Blood was collected once per donor into heparin, averaging around 120 mL. Trimming shortened V by 6 bases and J by 0 bases, and 13 bases separated the two germline ends. Germline-derived CDR1 and CDR2 are SGHDT and YYEEEE. The CDR3 length is 15 residues. The chain recombines TRBV5-6 with TRBJ1-5; D unclear. Sequencing input: naive CD4+ T cells from blood. The clonotype originates from a middle-aged woman in good health. The CDR3: CASTFGMDSNQPQHF. The CDR3 nucleotides read TGTGCCAGCACCTTCGGGATGGATAGCAATCAGCCCCAGCATTTT.